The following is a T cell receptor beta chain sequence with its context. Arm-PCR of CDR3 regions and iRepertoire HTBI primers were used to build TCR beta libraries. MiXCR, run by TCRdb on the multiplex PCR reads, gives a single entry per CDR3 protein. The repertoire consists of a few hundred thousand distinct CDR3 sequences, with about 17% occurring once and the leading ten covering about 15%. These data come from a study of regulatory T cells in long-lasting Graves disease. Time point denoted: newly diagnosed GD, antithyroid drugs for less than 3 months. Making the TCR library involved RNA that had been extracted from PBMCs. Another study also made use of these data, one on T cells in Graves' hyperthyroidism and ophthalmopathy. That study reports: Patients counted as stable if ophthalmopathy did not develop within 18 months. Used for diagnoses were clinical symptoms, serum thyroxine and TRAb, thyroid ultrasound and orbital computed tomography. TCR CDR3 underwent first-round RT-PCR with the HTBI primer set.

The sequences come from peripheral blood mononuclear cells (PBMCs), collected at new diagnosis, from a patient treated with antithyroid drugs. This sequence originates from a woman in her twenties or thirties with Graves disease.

CDR3 loop: CASSYSRSAEQFF. As DNA, the CDR3 is TGTGCCAGCAGTTACTCGAGGTCGGCTGAGCAGTTCTTC. The rearrangement links TRBV6-2 or TRBV6-3 to TRBJ2-1; D unresolved. The CDR3 consists of 13 residues. V was trimmed by 0 bases and J by 9 bases, leaving 9 bases between them. From germline, CDR1 is MNHEY and CDR2 SVGEGT.